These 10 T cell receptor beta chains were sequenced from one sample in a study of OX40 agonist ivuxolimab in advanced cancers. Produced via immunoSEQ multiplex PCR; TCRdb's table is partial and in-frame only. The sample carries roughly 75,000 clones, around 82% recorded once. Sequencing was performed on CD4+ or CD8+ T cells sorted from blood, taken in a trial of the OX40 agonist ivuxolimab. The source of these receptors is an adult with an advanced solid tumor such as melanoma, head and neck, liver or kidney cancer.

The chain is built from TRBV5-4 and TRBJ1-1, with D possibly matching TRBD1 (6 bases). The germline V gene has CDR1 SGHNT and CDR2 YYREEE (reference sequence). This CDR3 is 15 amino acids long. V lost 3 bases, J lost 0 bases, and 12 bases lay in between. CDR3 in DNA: TGTGCCAGCAGCTGGGGGCACAGCATGAACACTGAAGCTTTCTTT. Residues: CASSWGHSMNTEAFF.

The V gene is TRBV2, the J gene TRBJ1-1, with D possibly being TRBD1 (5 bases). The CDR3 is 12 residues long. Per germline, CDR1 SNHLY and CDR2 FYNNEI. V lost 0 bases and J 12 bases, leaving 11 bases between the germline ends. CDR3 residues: CASSEAGQESFF. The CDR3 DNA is TGTGCCAGCAGTGAAGCGGGGCAGGAATCTTTCTTT.

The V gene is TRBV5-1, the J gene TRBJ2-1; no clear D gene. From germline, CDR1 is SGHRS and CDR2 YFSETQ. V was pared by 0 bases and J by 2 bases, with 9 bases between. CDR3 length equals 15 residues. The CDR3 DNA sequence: TGCGCCAGCAGCTTGGTAGGGAACGCCTACAATGAGCAGTTCTTC. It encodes CASSLVGNAYNEQFF.

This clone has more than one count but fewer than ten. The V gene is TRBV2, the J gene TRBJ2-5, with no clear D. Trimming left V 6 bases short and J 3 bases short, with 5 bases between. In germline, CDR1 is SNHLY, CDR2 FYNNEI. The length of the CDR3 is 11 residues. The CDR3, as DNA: TGTGCCAGCAGCAACGAAGAGACCCAGTACTTC. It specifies CASSNEETQYF.

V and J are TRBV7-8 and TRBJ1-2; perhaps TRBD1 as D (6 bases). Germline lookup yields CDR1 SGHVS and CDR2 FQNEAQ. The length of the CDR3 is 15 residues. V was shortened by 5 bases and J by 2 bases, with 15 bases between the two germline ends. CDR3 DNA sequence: TGTGCCAGCAGCACGTACAGGGCGGAGAACTATGGCTACACCTTC. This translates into CASSTYRAENYGYTF.

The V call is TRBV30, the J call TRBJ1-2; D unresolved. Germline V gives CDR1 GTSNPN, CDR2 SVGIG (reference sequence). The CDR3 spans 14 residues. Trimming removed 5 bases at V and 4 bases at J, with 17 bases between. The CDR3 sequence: CAWALRGPFYGYTF. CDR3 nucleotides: TGTGCCTGGGCTCTCCGAGGGCCGTTCTATGGCTACACCTTC.

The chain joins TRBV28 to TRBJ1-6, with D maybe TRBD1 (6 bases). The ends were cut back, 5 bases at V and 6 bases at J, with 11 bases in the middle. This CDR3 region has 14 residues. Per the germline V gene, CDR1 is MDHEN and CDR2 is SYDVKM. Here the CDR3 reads CASSAGTSNSPLHF. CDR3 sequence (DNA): TGTGCCAGCAGTGCCGGGACAAGTAATTCACCCCTCCACTTT.

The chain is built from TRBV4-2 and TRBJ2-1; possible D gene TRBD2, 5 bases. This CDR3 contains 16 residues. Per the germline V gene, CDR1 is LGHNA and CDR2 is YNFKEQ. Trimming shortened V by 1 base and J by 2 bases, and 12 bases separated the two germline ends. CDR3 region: CASSQVEVVTYNEQFF. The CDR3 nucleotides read TGTGCCAGCAGCCAAGTGGAGGTAGTGACCTACAATGAGCAGTTCTTC.

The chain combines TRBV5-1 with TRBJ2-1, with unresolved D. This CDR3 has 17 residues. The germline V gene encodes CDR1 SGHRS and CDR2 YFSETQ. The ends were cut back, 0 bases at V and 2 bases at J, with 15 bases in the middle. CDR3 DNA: TGCGCCAGCAGCTTGGCACCTTCAGGTACCACCTACAATGAGCAGTTCTTC. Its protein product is CASSLAPSGTTYNEQFF.

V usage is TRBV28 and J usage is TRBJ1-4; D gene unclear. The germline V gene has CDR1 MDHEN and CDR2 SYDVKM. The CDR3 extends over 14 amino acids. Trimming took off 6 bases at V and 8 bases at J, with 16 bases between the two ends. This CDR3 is CASSPGSPMEKLFF. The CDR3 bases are TGTGCCAGCAGCCCCGGCAGCCCTATGGAAAAACTGTTTTTT.